The source of this T cell receptor beta chain is a study of cytomegalovirus exposure and HLA in healthy donors. The primer mix had 60 Vbeta and 13 Jbeta primers. Profiled with immunoSEQ multiplex PCR; TCRdb holds only in-frame clones, not every one. The repertoire includes some 160,000 clones, almost 75% of them detected once, and 5.4% sits in the top ten. The CDR3 is made up of 14 amino acids. V lost 2 bases to trimming and J lost 3 bases; unmatched junction nucleotides: 0. Looked up from germline, CDR1 is SGDLS and CDR2 is YYNGEE. Overall study findings and caveats: TCR beta V- and J-gene trimming was later associated with a missense DCLRE1C variant.

Points on this clone: The antigen is not known.

Sequenced sample: PBMCs. The receptor was isolated from a woman between 18 and 30 years old in good health and CMV-seropositive. V gene TRBV9 combines with J gene TRBJ2-5, with 11 bases aligning to TRBD2. The CDR3, as DNA: TGTGCCAGCAGCGTGGGACTAGCGGAAGAGACCCAGTACTTC. It codes for CASSVGLAEETQYF.